This T cell receptor (beta chain) was identified during a study of identical twins. Concerning this clonotype: The antigen is not known.

The CDR3 has 15 amino acids. Germline assignment: CDR1 SGHVS and CDR2 FNYEAQ. J was trimmed by 3 bases and V by 1 base; bases with no gene match: 5. Unique molecular identifiers were present on cDNA, and template switching added a universal primer site. MiXCR, run by TCRdb on the 5' RACE reads, gives a single entry per CDR3 protein. The sample has about 340,000 distinct CDR3 sequences; 8.5% to 10% are singletons. Whole-study results and caveats: With abundant cord blood beta clonotypes, insertions were fewer; memory repertoires showed no such pattern. An excess of low generation probability was shown by twin-shared out-of-frame alpha sequences. Diverse VJ usage suggested most zero-insertion clonotypes were not invariant T cells.

The chain combines TRBV7-6 with TRBJ2-7; 8 nucleotides align to TRBD2. The specimen sequenced was naive T cells sorted from blood. The receptor was isolated from a woman in her forties or fifties in good health. CDR3 in amino acids: CASSLGTGTSYEQYF. CDR3 in DNA: TGTGCCAGCAGCTTAGGGACCGGGACTAGCTACGAGCAGTACTTC.